These T cell receptor beta chains were read from a single sample in a study of T cell changes during pregnancy in multiple sclerosis. Data came from immunoSEQ multiplex PCR; TCRdb stores just in-frame clones and leaves some out. The data contain 100,000 to 130,000 clones, around 92% of them singletons. The starting material was peripheral blood, obtained in the third trimester of pregnancy. The receptor set was obtained from a female donor in good health, enrolled as a control in a pregnancy study. Each CDR3 is given with its conserved first and last residue. The order of the fields is CDR3 length, clone size, J gene, V gene, D gene, CDR3 protein, CDR3 DNA. D genes are given only for firm matches. Rows may omit the clone size; those that give it use once, few, many or a size class.

>15|-|TRBJ1-1|TRBV6-5|TRBD1
CASSYTGTENTEAFF
TGTGCCAGCAGTTATACCGGGACAGAGAACACTGAAGCTTTCTTT
>15|-|TRBJ2-5|TRBV5-1|TRBD1
CASSLTGAAAETQYF
TGCGCCAGCAGCTTAACAGGGGCCGCGGCAGAGACCCAGTACTTC
>16|-|TRBJ2-1|TRBV11-2|TRBD1
CATQSQGASSYNEQFF
TGTGCCACCCAATCGCAGGGGGCGAGCTCCTACAATGAGCAGTTCTTC
>16|-|TRBJ1-2|TRBV6-5|-
CASSYSPGQVSYGYTF
TGTGCCAGCAGTTACTCCCCGGGACAAGTTAGCTATGGCTACACCTTC
>13|-|TRBJ1-1|TRBV5-8|-
CASSYNRDSEAFF
TGTGCCAGCAGCTACAACAGGGATTCTGAAGCTTTCTTT
>11|-|TRBJ1-4|TRBV29-1|-
CSVGANEKLFF
TGCAGCGTAGGGGCTAATGAAAAACTGTTTTTT
>14|-|TRBJ1-2|TRBV30|-
CAWSGQARNYGYTF
TGTGCCTGGAGTGGACAGGCGCGGAACTATGGCTACACCTTC
>15|-|TRBJ2-7|TRBV11-2|TRBD2
CASSLGGGANYEQYF
TGTGCCAGCAGCTTAGGCGGGGGGGCAAACTACGAGCAGTACTTC
>15|-|TRBJ1-1|TRBV18|TRBD1
CASSLEGQGATEAFF
TGTGCCAGCTCCCTCGAGGGACAGGGGGCAACTGAAGCTTTCTTT
>13|-|TRBJ2-5|TRBV19|-
CASSVDFQETQYF
TGTGCCAGTAGTGTCGACTTTCAAGAGACCCAGTACTTC
>16|-|TRBJ2-5|TRBV7-6|TRBD2
CASSLGFGRGQETQYF
TGTGCCAGCAGCTTAGGGTTTGGGAGGGGCCAAGAGACCCAGTACTTC
>15|-|TRBJ2-2|TRBV7-2|TRBD1
CASSLGQGFSGELFF
TGTGCCAGCAGCTTAGGACAGGGGTTTTCCGGGGAGCTGTTTTTT
>15|-|TRBJ2-5|TRBV11-3|TRBD2
CASSPLSSGGKTQYF
TGTGCCAGCAGCCCATTATCTAGCGGGGGGAAGACCCAGTACTTC
>15|-|TRBJ1-3|TRBV6-5|-
CASSYSAGSGNTIYF
TGTGCCAGCAGTTACTCGGCAGGCTCTGGAAACACCATATATTTT
>14|-|TRBJ2-2|TRBV7-2|-
CASREQGSTGELFF
TGTGCCAGCAGGGAACAGGGTTCCACCGGGGAGCTGTTTTTT
>15|-|TRBJ1-4|TRBV30|-
CAWSANVGGEEKLFF
TGTGCCTGGAGTGCGAACGTAGGAGGGGAAGAAAAACTGTTTTTT
>14|-|TRBJ2-5|TRBV19|-
CASSLNRAEETQYF
TGTGCCAGTAGTCTTAACAGGGCAGAAGAGACCCAGTACTTC
>15|-|TRBJ2-7|TRBV5-1|TRBD1
CASSLDSGQVYEQYF
TGCGCCAGCAGCTTGGATTCGGGACAGGTCTACGAGCAGTACTTC
>16|-|TRBJ2-1|TRBV10-1|-
CASSECGGSSYNEQFF
TGCGCCAGCAGTGAGTGTGGGGGGAGCTCCTACAATGAGCAGTTCTTC
>16|-|TRBJ1-5|TRBV27|-
CASSLQGGGSNQPQHF
TGTGCCAGCAGCCTGCAGGGAGGGGGAAGCAATCAGCCCCAGCATTTT
>15|-|TRBJ2-7|TRBV6-6|-
CASSPSTTGSYEQYF
TGTGCCAGCAGCCCCTCGACAACAGGCTCCTACGAGCAGTACTTC
>15|once|TRBJ1-3|TRBV7-9|TRBD1
CASSLRQGSGNTIYF
TGTGCCAGCAGCTTACGACAGGGCTCTGGAAACACCATATATTTT
>15|-|TRBJ1-2|TRBV29-1|TRBD1
CSVEEGYGTGDGYTF
TGCAGCGTTGAAGAAGGTTATGGGACAGGGGATGGCTACACCTTC
>16|-|TRBJ2-7|TRBV5-1|TRBD1
CASSFFPGTGLYEQYF
TGCGCCAGCAGCTTCTTCCCGGGGACAGGTCTCTACGAGCAGTACTTC
>13|-|TRBJ1-2|TRBV7-2|-
CASSLYREGGYTF
TGTGCCAGCAGCTTGTACAGGGAGGGCGGCTACACCTTC
>16|-|TRBJ2-2|TRBV5-4|-
CASSPGENRNTGELFF
TGTGCCAGCAGCCCCGGGGAAAACCGGAACACCGGGGAGCTGTTTTTT
>15|few|TRBJ2-5|TRBV5-1|-
CASSSARQLQETQYF
TGCGCCAGCAGCTCCGCCCGACAGCTCCAAGAGACCCAGTACTTC
>15|-|TRBJ1-1|TRBV7-3|TRBD1
CASSKTGALATEAFF
TGTGCCAGCAGCAAGACAGGGGCCCTAGCGACTGAAGCTTTCTTT
>17|-|TRBJ2-3|TRBV10-3|TRBD2
CAISESRRGGQADTQYF
TGTGCCATCAGTGAGTCGAGGCGGGGGGGCCAAGCAGATACGCAGTATTTT
>13|-|TRBJ1-5|TRBV30|TRBD1
CAWSVQGPQPQHF
TGTGCCTGGAGTGTACAGGGGCCTCAGCCCCAGCATTTT
>15|-|TRBJ2-1|TRBV13|-
CASSSRTWVGDEQFF
TGTGCCAGCAGCTCCCGGACTTGGGTGGGCGATGAGCAGTTCTTC
>17|-|TRBJ2-5|TRBV4-1|TRBD2
CASSQLPAGVLRETQYF
TGCGCCAGCAGCCAACTTCCAGCGGGGGTATTGAGAGAGACCCAGTACTTC
>15|-|TRBJ1-1|TRBV9|TRBD1
CASSTLQGAYTEAFF
TGTGCCAGCAGCACACTCCAGGGGGCTTACACTGAAGCTTTCTTT
>15|-|TRBJ1-1|TRBV5-4|TRBD1
CASSQLRQGGTEAFF
TGTGCCAGCAGCCAACTCCGACAGGGGGGCACTGAAGCTTTCTTT
>15|-|TRBJ1-2|TRBV7-9|TRBD1
CASSPWGRDRGGYTF
TGTGCCAGCAGCCCATGGGGTAGGGACAGGGGTGGCTACACCTTC
>15|-|TRBJ1-4|TRBV5-6|-
CASSLVGASNEKLFF
TGTGCCAGCAGCTTGGTGGGCGCGTCTAATGAAAAACTGTTTTTT
>13|-|TRBJ1-2|TRBV6-5|TRBD1
CASRRTGRDGYTF
TGTGCCAGCAGGAGGACAGGCAGGGATGGCTACACCTTC
>18|-|TRBJ1-5|TRBV5-8|TRBD1
CASSSGTGGHYSNQPQHF
TGTGCCAGCAGCTCCGGGACAGGGGGCCATTATAGCAATCAGCCCCAGCATTTT
>12|-|TRBJ2-7|TRBV30|-
CACTRVSYEQYF
TGTGCCTGCACTAGAGTCTCCTACGAGCAGTACTTC
>15|-|TRBJ1-2|TRBV6-5|TRBD1
CASSYSGTGNYGYTF
TGTGCCAGCAGTTACTCCGGGACAGGAAACTATGGCTACACCTTC
>15|-|TRBJ2-3|TRBV5-1|-
CASSLDRDRTDTQYF
TGCGCCAGCAGCTTGGACAGGGATAGAACAGATACGCAGTATTTT
>14|-|TRBJ1-1|TRBV28|TRBD1
CASSLYRGQTEAFF
TGTGCCAGCAGTCTCTACAGGGGGCAAACTGAAGCTTTCTTT
>16|-|TRBJ1-6|TRBV4-2|TRBD1
CASSRHLTGEHSPLHF
TGTGCCAGCAGCCGCCATCTAACAGGGGAGCACTCACCCCTCCACTTT
>16|-|TRBJ2-2|TRBV9|-
CASSVGQLRLHGELFF
TGTGCCAGCAGCGTAGGTCAGCTCCGACTCCACGGGGAGCTGTTTTTT
>13|-|TRBJ2-4|TRBV6-5|TRBD2
CASTMAGGNIQYF
TGTGCCAGCACGATGGCGGGGGGTAACATTCAGTACTTC
>17|-|TRBJ1-6|TRBV12-5|-
CASGLVLASSYNSPLHF
TGTGCTAGTGGTTTGGTACTCGCAAGCTCCTATAATTCACCCCTCCACTTT
>17|-|TRBJ1-5|TRBV30|TRBD1
CAWARDSHAASNQPQHF
TGTGCCTGGGCTCGGGACAGTCACGCGGCCAGCAATCAGCCCCAGCATTTT
>17|-|TRBJ2-5|TRBV5-6|-
CASSPGYGLGYQETQYF
TGTGCCAGCAGCCCGGGATACGGACTCGGCTACCAAGAGACCCAGTACTTC
>15|once|TRBJ1-2|TRBV5-1|-
CASSLEPGANYGYTF
TGCGCCAGCAGCTTGGAGCCCGGGGCTAACTATGGCTACACCTTC
>13|-|TRBJ1-1|TRBV18|-
CASYQGQNTEAFF
TGTGCCAGCTACCAGGGACAGAACACTGAAGCTTTCTTT
>14|-|TRBJ2-7|TRBV6-6|TRBD1
CASSYRTGAHEQYF
TGTGCCAGCAGTTACAGGACAGGGGCCCACGAGCAGTACTTC
>15|once|TRBJ2-3|TRBV27|-
CASSLAGALTDTQYF
TGTGCCAGCAGTTTAGCGGGGGCCCTCACAGATACGCAGTATTTT
>14|-|TRBJ1-2|TRBV9|-
CASSPMNPTYGYTF
TGTGCCAGCAGCCCAATGAACCCAACATATGGCTACACCTTC
>13|-|TRBJ1-1|TRBV19|-
CASTLAVNTEAFF
TGTGCCAGTACGTTGGCAGTGAACACTGAAGCTTTCTTT